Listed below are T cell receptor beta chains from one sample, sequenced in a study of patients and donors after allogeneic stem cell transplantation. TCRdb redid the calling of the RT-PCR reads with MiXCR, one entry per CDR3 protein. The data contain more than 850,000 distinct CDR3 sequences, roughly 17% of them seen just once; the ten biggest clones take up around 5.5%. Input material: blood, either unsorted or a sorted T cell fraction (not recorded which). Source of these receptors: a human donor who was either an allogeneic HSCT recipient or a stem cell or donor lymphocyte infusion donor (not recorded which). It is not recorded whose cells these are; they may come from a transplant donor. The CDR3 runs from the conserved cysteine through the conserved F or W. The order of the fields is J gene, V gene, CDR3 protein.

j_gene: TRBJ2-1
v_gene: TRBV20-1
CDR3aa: CSAPSGGARNEQFF

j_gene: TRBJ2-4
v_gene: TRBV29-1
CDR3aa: CSARGGPKNIQYF

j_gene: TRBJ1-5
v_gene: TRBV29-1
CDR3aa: CSVTEAGQPQHF

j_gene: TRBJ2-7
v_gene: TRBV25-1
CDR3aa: CASSGRSSGTLTYEQYF

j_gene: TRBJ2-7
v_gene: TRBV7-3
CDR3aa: CASSLMPKGEQYF

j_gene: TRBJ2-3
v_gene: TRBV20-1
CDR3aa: CSAQGQGATDTQYF

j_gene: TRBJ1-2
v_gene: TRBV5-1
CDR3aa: CASSSQLRTGLNYGYTF

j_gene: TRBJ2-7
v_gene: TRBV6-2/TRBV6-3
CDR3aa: CASSTMGQGSYEQYF

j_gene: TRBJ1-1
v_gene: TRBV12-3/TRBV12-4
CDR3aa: CASSSPGGRGPEAFF

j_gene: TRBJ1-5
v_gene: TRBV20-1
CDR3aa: CSARFHGKGQPQHF

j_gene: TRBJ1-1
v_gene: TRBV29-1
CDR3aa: CSGLQSAITEAFF

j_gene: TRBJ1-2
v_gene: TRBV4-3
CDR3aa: CASSREGNGYGYTF

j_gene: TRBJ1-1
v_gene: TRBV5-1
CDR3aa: CASSFAGGNTEAFF

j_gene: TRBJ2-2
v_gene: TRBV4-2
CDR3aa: CASSQEGRLADPRNTGELFF

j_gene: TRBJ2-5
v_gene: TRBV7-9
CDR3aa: CASSPDLKGETQYF

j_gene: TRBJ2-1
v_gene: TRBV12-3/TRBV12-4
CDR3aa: CASILGSAWEQFF

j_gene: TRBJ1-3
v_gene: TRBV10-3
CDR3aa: CAISVAGTWSGNTIYF

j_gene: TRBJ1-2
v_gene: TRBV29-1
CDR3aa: CSVEVGSYGYTF

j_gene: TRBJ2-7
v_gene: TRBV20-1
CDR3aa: CSASGDGRLSYEQYF

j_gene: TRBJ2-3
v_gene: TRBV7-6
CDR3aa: CASSLDGAFTDTQYF